This T cell receptor beta chain is from a study of cytomegalovirus exposure and HLA in healthy donors. This CDR3 has 14 residues. The PCR had 60 Vbeta and 13 Jbeta primers. Using immunoSEQ multiplex PCR, the repertoire was profiled, and TCRdb retains in-frame clones only, with some absent. The repertoire includes some 200,000 clones, roughly three quarters of them detected once, and around 0.38% sits in the top ten. Sequenced input: PBMCs. The clonotype comes from a male donor in good health and CMV-seropositive. The rearrangement joins TRBV21-1 to TRBJ1-5; TRBD1 is the table's D call, not checked against the DNA. TRBV21-1 is deemed a pseudogene. The CDR3 reads CASREGQGLQPQHF. The CDR3 region has the DNA TGTGCCAGCAGGGAAGGACAGGGATTGCAGCCCCAGCATTTT.